These 23 T cell receptor beta chains came from one sample sequenced in a study of blood T cells in healthy people across ages. Primers used in a second PCR of about 7 to 12 cycles were a sample-barcoded 5' primer and a J-beta primer mix. One entry per CDR3 protein, called by TCRdb with MiXCR from the 5' RACE reads. The sample lists under 2,000,000 distinct CDR3 sequences; less than 50% were seen once. The sample taken for sequencing was blood. These receptors originate from a woman in her thirties or forties in good health.

The sample holds many counts of this clonotype. One end of the junction varies from germline; a read error may be responsible. The rearrangement joins TRBV4-1 to TRBJ2-1; D might be TRBD1 (6 bases). The CDR3 extends over 14 amino acids. Germline CDR1 reads MGHRA; CDR2 reads YSYEKL. The CDR3 here is CASSQGGSYNEQFF. As DNA, the CDR3 is TGTGCCAGCAGCCAAGGGGGCTCCTACAATGAGCAGTTCTTC.

The rearrangement links TRBV29-1 to TRBJ2-3; either TRBD1 or TRBD2 may fit D (5 bases each). CDR1 and CDR2 (germline): SQVTM, ANQGSEA. V dropped 7 bases and J dropped 5 bases, with 13 bases sitting between them. This CDR3 has 12 amino acids. The CDR3 nucleotides are TGCAGCGGAACCGACAGCGGAGATACGCAGTATTTT. It translates to CSGTDSGDTQYF.

V and J are TRBV6-6 and TRBJ2-1; D assignment may be TRBD1 or TRBD2 (6 bases each). CDR1 is MNHNY, CDR2 SVGAGI, per germline (reference sequence). Deletions cut 6 bases from V and 12 bases from J, with 12 bases between. The CDR3 is 11 amino acids. The CDR3 coding sequence is TGTGCCAGCAGGGGGGCGGGACCGCAGTTCTTC. Translated, it gives CASRGAGPQFF.

The chain recombines TRBV20-1 with TRBJ2-5, with TRBD2 matching over 8 bases. The J call may be in error: the DNA end matches TRBJ2-7 better. Germline V gene sequence: CDR1 DFQATT, CDR2 SNEGSKA (reference sequence). This CDR3 has 13 amino acids. DNA of the CDR3: TGCAGTGCTAGGATCGTAGCGGGGCTCGAGCAGTACTTC. Translated: CSARIVAGLEQYF.

The chain recombines TRBV28 with TRBJ2-5; no clear D gene. Per germline, CDR1 MDHEN and CDR2 SYDVKM. Trimming took off 6 bases at V and 6 bases at J, with 14 bases between the two ends. This CDR3 is 13 amino acids long. The CDR3 region has the DNA TGTGCCAGCAGGGGTTCAGTTCCTCAGACCCAGTACTTC. Its translation is CASRGSVPQTQYF.

This clonotype was found a few times. The CDR3 protein is CAISEGPSETQYF. CDR3 DNA: TGTGCCATCTCGGAAGGGCCTTCGGAGACCCAGTACTTC. The chain combines TRBV7-6 with TRBJ2-5; D ambiguous. V gave up 10 bases and J gave up 5 bases, with 17 bases separating them. Germline CDR1 is SGHVS and CDR2 is FNYEAQ. CDR3 length: 13 amino acids.

This clonotype has just a few counts. The V call is TRBV24-1, the J call TRBJ2-7; possible D gene TRBD2, 5 bases. Germline loops: CDR1 KGHDR, CDR2 SFDVKD. Between the trimmed V and J ends, which lost 4 bases and 3 bases, there was a span of 15 bases. The CDR3 consists of 15 residues. This chain's CDR3 is CATSDHDAGLYEQYF. The CDR3, as DNA: TGTGCCACCAGTGACCACGACGCGGGCCTCTACGAGCAGTACTTC.

J is TRBJ2-1 and V is TRBV11-2; D may be TRBD1 or TRBD2 (6 bases each). This CDR3 region has 16 residues. In germline, CDR1 is SGHAT, CDR2 FQNNGV. Trimming took off 5 bases at V and 5 bases at J, with 19 bases between the two ends. The DNA for the CDR3 is TGTGCCAGCAGCGATTGGGGGGCCCAGATCAACAATGAGCAGTTCTTC. It translates to CASSDWGAQINNEQFF.

This clonotype has a handful of counts. The rearrangement uses TRBV4-3 and TRBJ2-7, with 7 bases lining up with TRBD1. Germline trimming cut 1 base from V and 1 base from J; bases unmatched to any gene: 10. CDR1 LGHNA and CDR2 YSLEER come from the germline V gene. The CDR3 is 17 residues long. CDR3 sequence (DNA): TGCGCCAGCAGCCAAGCGGTTGATTCGGGACAGTCCTACGAGCAGTACTTC. Translation gives CASSQAVDSGQSYEQYF.

The J gene is TRBJ1-2, the V gene TRBV27, with D uncertain. Germline V gene lookup returns CDR1 MNHEY and CDR2 SMNVEV (reference sequence). The V end lost 1 base, the J end lost 7 bases, and 10 bases lay between the germline ends. The CDR3 length is 13 residues. The CDR3 reads CASSLFRLSGYTF. In nucleotides, the CDR3 is TGTGCCAGCAGTTTATTTAGGTTGAGTGGCTACACCTTC.

V is TRBV5-1 and J is TRBJ2-7; 13 bases are a match to TRBD2. Germline V gene sequence: CDR1 SGHRS, CDR2 YFSETQ. This CDR3 contains 14 residues. V dropped 4 bases and J dropped 5; count of bases not matched to a gene: 3. The CDR3 loop reads CASSRTSGGDEQYF. CDR3 DNA sequence: TGCGCCAGCAGCCGCACTAGCGGGGGGGACGAGCAGTACTTC.

The V call is TRBV5-1, the J call TRBJ2-1, with D tentatively TRBD2 (6 bases). The DNA matches TRBJ2-7 better at its end, which makes the J call doubtful. Germline CDR1 SGHRS, CDR2 YFSETQ. The CDR3 totals 14 residues. CDR3 in DNA: TGCGCCAGCAGAGCGGGCAACTCCTACAATGAGCAGTACTTC. Residues: CASRAGNSYNEQYF.

The chain recombines TRBV3-1 with TRBJ2-5; no reliable D call. Germline CDR1 reads LGHDT; CDR2 reads YNNKEL (reference sequence). The CDR3 runs 13 residues. The V end was cut by 3 bases, the J end by 5 bases, with 10 bases between. CDR3: CASSHPGWETQYF. As DNA, the CDR3 is TGTGCCAGCAGCCATCCGGGTTGGGAGACCCAGTACTTC.

The chain has TRBV9 and TRBJ2-7, with 11 bases lining up with TRBD2. V was pared by 0 bases and J by 4 bases, with 6 bases of the junction left unmatched. The CDR3 runs 16 residues. Germline lookup yields CDR1 SGDLS and CDR2 YYNGEE. The CDR3 DNA reads as TGTGCCAGCAGCGTAGGGCCTAGCGGGGGGCCTTACGAGCAGTACTTC. It is translated as CASSVGPSGGPYEQYF.

The V gene is TRBV15, the J gene TRBJ2-4, with a weak D call TRBD2 (6 bases). Germline V gene lookup returns CDR1 LNHNV and CDR2 YYDKDF (reference sequence). This CDR3 has 14 amino acids. Trimming removed 9 bases at V and 13 bases at J, with 25 bases between. CDR3: CATRPSVTYNEQYF. For the CDR3, the DNA is TGTGCCACGCGCCCTAGCGTAACCTACAATGAGCAGTACTTC.

The chain carries TRBV2 and TRBJ1-4; D is undetermined. The germline V gene has CDR1 SNHLY and CDR2 FYNNEI. The CDR3 sequence is 15 residues long. Trimming shortened V by 3 bases and J by 0 bases, and 8 bases separated the two germline ends. Here the CDR3 reads CASSEGRSTNEKLFF. The CDR3 coding sequence is TGTGCCAGCAGTGAGGGCAGATCAACTAATGAAAAACTGTTTTTT.

This rearrangement joins TRBV3-1 to TRBJ2-6; 7 bases agree with TRBD2. CDR1 is LGHDT, CDR2 YNNKEL, per germline (reference sequence). The CDR3 spans 16 residues. With 0 bases clipped from V and 2 bases from J, the junction kept 1 base outside the gene matches. The CDR3 region is CASSQETSPGANVLTF. The CDR3, as DNA: TGTGCCAGCAGCCAAGAGACTAGCCCTGGGGCCAACGTCCTGACTTTC.

This clonotype has a handful of counts. The chain links TRBV20-1 to TRBJ2-4; D not certain. V shed 3 bases and J shed 2 bases, with 8 bases lying between them. CDR1 and CDR2 (germline): DFQATT, SNEGSKA (reference sequence). The CDR3 spans 13 residues. CDR3 amino acids: CSARVNSKNIQYF. The CDR3 region has the DNA TGCAGTGCTAGGGTGAATTCCAAAAACATTCAGTACTTC.

The genes are TRBV7-2 and TRBJ1-2; D gene uncertain. The CDR3 length is 15 residues. Trimming shortened V by 5 bases and J by 7 bases, and 20 bases separated the two germline ends. Germline CDR1 is SGHTA and CDR2 is FQGNSA. The CDR3 DNA reads as TGTGCCAGCAGCCAGGACGGGCTAAACTCTATTGGCTACACCTTC. Protein product: CASSQDGLNSIGYTF.

The chain links TRBV14 to TRBJ2-7, with D unresolved. The V and J ends lost 2 bases and 6 bases respectively, with 11 bases between them. This CDR3 region has 13 residues. CDR1 SGHDN and CDR2 FVKESK come from the germline V gene. The CDR3 sequence is CASSQHHRGEQYF. CDR3 nucleotides: TGTGCCAGCAGCCAACATCATCGCGGCGAGCAGTACTTC.

This chain connects TRBV7-9 to TRBJ2-1; D gene ambiguous. The CDR3 contains 16 residues. Trimming took off 4 bases at V and 6 bases at J, with 19 bases between the two ends. The germline CDR1 and CDR2 sequences are SEHNR and FQNEAQ (reference sequence). CDR3 protein: CASSSWLGVSFNEQFF. The CDR3 DNA sequence: TGTGCCAGCAGCTCCTGGCTTGGCGTTAGCTTCAATGAGCAGTTCTTC.

The chain has TRBV12-3 or TRBV12-4 and TRBJ2-3, with D possibly matching TRBD2 (5 bases). V lost 9 bases, J lost 4 bases, and 17 bases lay in between. The CDR3 loop spans 14 amino acids. In DNA form, the CDR3 reads TGTGCCAGTCGGACCAGAGTCGGGGCAGATACGCAGTATTTT. Translation gives CASRTRVGADTQYF.

This clonotype was seen only a few times. The chain couples TRBV7-9 to TRBJ1-2; D is perhaps TRBD1 (5 bases). The germline V and J ends were trimmed by 2 bases and 8 bases, with 18 bases remaining between them. Germline V gene data show CDR1 as SEHNR and CDR2 as FQNEAQ (reference sequence). There are 15 residues in the CDR3. The CDR3: CASSLTGQGEGGYTF. In DNA form, the CDR3 reads TGTGCCAGCAGCTTAACGGGGCAGGGAGAAGGCGGCTACACCTTC.